The entry below describes one TCR beta chain. This CDR3 has 14 amino acids. V was pared by 4 bases and J by 9 bases, with 9 bases of the junction left unmatched. Germline V CDR1 and CDR2: LGHDT, YNNKEL (reference sequence). The data were obtained in a study of blood T cell repertoires in COVID-19. Per the original data handling: Amplification from reference gene primers served as the basis for estimated nucleated cell counts. Data came from immunoSEQ multiplex PCR; TCRdb stores just in-frame clones and leaves some out. V and J calls and clone size follow that table, whereas D and trimming were derived from the DNA. The sample lists 150,000 to 200,000 clones; about 88% were seen once.

The chain joins TRBV3-1 (or the pseudogene TRBV3-2) to TRBJ2-1; 7 bases map to TRBD2. The sample consisted of peripheral blood. This receptor was identified in a man aged 55 to 70 with acute or convalescent COVID-19. CDR3 nucleotide sequence: TGTGCCAGCAGCCTAGGCGGGAGAGTATCTGAGCAGTTCTTC. It translates to CASSLGGRVSEQFF.